A selection of T cell receptor beta chains follows, all from one sample in a study of metastatic and nonmetastatic thyroid tumors. TCRdb redid the clone calls on the PCR reads using MiXCR. The repertoire holds about 8,000 clones, with under 20% as singletons. The source material was adjacent normal tissue. All receptors come from a female donor with papillary thyroid cancer or a benign thyroid nodule (not recorded which). Some clones in this sample may be carry-over from other donors' samples. CDR3s include the opening cysteine and the closing phenylalanine or tryptophan. The order of the fields is D gene, V gene, J gene, clone size, CDR3 DNA, CDR3 protein. D genes are given only for firm matches. The size of a clone is reported for some rows only, either as once, few or many, or as a class for expanded clones.

d_call: -; v_call: TRBV7-3; j_call: TRBJ2-5; clone_size: many; cdr3_nt: TGTGCCAGCAGCCCGGGACTCAGAGGGGCCCAGTACTTC; cdr3_aa: CASSPGLRGAQYF
d_call: -; v_call: TRBV25-1; j_call: TRBJ2-7; clone_size: many; cdr3_nt: TGTGCCAGCAGTGAATTAGGAACCGTAAGCTCCTACGAGCAGTACTTC; cdr3_aa: CASSELGTVSSYEQYF
d_call: -; v_call: TRBV19; j_call: TRBJ2-1; clone_size: many; cdr3_nt: TGTGCCAGTAGGGGGGACTCCCTCTCCTACAATGAGCAGTTCTTC; cdr3_aa: CASRGDSLSYNEQFF
d_call: -; v_call: TRBV6-1; j_call: TRBJ2-3; clone_size: medium-sized; cdr3_nt: TGTGCCAGCAGACGCACAGATACGCAGTATTTT; cdr3_aa: CASRRTDTQYF
d_call: -; v_call: TRBV7-6; j_call: TRBJ2-7; clone_size: many; cdr3_nt: TGTGCCAGCAGCTTAGGGGCGGGGCCAAGGAGTTCCTACGAGCAGTACTTC; cdr3_aa: CASSLGAGPRSSYEQYF
d_call: TRBD1; v_call: TRBV28; j_call: TRBJ1-4; clone_size: few; cdr3_nt: TGTGCCAGCAGTTTGGGACAGGGGGCTAATGAAAAACTGTTTTTT; cdr3_aa: CASSLGQGANEKLFF
d_call: -; v_call: TRBV2; j_call: TRBJ2-1; clone_size: medium-sized; cdr3_nt: TGTGCCAGCAGTGAAGACTACCGCGATGAGCAGTTCTTC; cdr3_aa: CASSEDYRDEQFF
d_call: TRBD1; v_call: TRBV9; j_call: TRBJ2-1; clone_size: few; cdr3_nt: TGTGCTACCGGACAGGGGCGCAATGAGCAGTTCTTC; cdr3_aa: CATGQGRNEQFF
d_call: TRBD1; v_call: TRBV9; j_call: TRBJ2-3; clone_size: many; cdr3_nt: TGTGCCAGCAGCGTAGCTCCGGGACAGGGGACAGATACGCAGTATTTT; cdr3_aa: CASSVAPGQGTDTQYF
d_call: TRBD2; v_call: TRBV11-2; j_call: TRBJ2-2; clone_size: -; cdr3_nt: TGTGCCAGCAGCTTAGATTTCGCGGGAGGGCCCTCCGGGGAGCTGTTTTTT; cdr3_aa: CASSLDFAGGPSGELFF
d_call: TRBD1; v_call: TRBV28; j_call: TRBJ1-2; clone_size: medium-sized; cdr3_nt: TGTGCCAGCAGACCGGGACAGGGGAAAGTTTATGGCTACACCTTC; cdr3_aa: CASRPGQGKVYGYTF
d_call: TRBD2; v_call: TRBV12-3/TRBV12-4; j_call: TRBJ2-1; clone_size: few; cdr3_nt: TGTGCCAGCAGTTTAGGTACGGGGGGGCCTTATGAGCAGTTCTTC; cdr3_aa: CASSLGTGGPYEQFF
d_call: -; v_call: TRBV5-1; j_call: TRBJ1-2; clone_size: medium-sized; cdr3_nt: TGCGCCAGCAGCTTGGTGGGGGAGTCCTCTGGCTACACCTTC; cdr3_aa: CASSLVGESSGYTF
d_call: -; v_call: TRBV5-1; j_call: TRBJ1-1; clone_size: medium-sized; cdr3_nt: TGCGCCAGCACTCGGTCCCCGGACACTGAAGCTTTCTTT; cdr3_aa: CASTRSPDTEAFF
d_call: TRBD1; v_call: TRBV7-3; j_call: TRBJ2-7; clone_size: -; cdr3_nt: TGTGCCAGCAGCTTGGGGGGACAGGGAAGAATGAGCGAGCAGTACTTC; cdr3_aa: CASSLGGQGRMSEQYF
d_call: TRBD2; v_call: TRBV6-1; j_call: TRBJ2-7; clone_size: medium-sized; cdr3_nt: TGTGCCAGCAGTGAAAGAGCGGGGGGGCAAGAGCAGTACTTC; cdr3_aa: CASSERAGGQEQYF
d_call: -; v_call: TRBV12-3/TRBV12-4; j_call: TRBJ2-1; clone_size: few; cdr3_nt: TGTGCCAGCACCGCTAAAAGTGGGGACAATGAGCAGTCCTTC; cdr3_aa: CASTAKSGDNEQSF
d_call: TRBD1; v_call: TRBV7-2; j_call: TRBJ1-2; clone_size: once; cdr3_nt: TGTGCCAGCAGCTTGGGACAGCCGAACTATGGCTACACCTTC; cdr3_aa: CASSLGQPNYGYTF
d_call: -; v_call: TRBV18; j_call: TRBJ1-1; clone_size: -; cdr3_nt: TGTGCCAGCTCACCCAGAGGATTGGACATCCCCAACACTGAAGCTTTCTTT; cdr3_aa: CASSPRGLDIPNTEAFF
d_call: -; v_call: TRBV28; j_call: TRBJ2-7; clone_size: few; cdr3_nt: TGTGCCGCCTGGGGGCCCCGGGCAGACAGCTCCTACGAGCAGTACTTC; cdr3_aa: CAAWGPRADSSYEQYF
d_call: -; v_call: TRBV28; j_call: TRBJ2-2; clone_size: -; cdr3_nt: TGTGCCAGCAGCCGGGAAGACGGGCCAGACACCTGGGAGCTGTTTTTT; cdr3_aa: CASSREDGPDTWELFF
d_call: -; v_call: TRBV2; j_call: TRBJ2-3; clone_size: -; cdr3_nt: TGTGCCAGTAGGAGGGTAGCTTGGGGGCCAGATACGCAGTATTTT; cdr3_aa: CASRRVAWGPDTQYF
d_call: -; v_call: TRBV6-1; j_call: TRBJ1-4; clone_size: medium-sized; cdr3_nt: TGTGCCAGCAGGTTCAGACTGGGGGGGGAAAAACTGTTTTTT; cdr3_aa: CASRFRLGGEKLFF
d_call: TRBD1; v_call: TRBV7-9; j_call: TRBJ1-5; clone_size: many; cdr3_nt: TGTGCCAGCAGCCCCGGGACAGTCCCTTTCCAATATCAGCCCCAGCATTTT; cdr3_aa: CASSPGTVPFQYQPQHF
d_call: TRBD1; v_call: TRBV28; j_call: TRBJ1-1; clone_size: medium-sized; cdr3_nt: TGTGCCAGTCAGACCAGGGGGCGCTATAACACTGAAGCTTTCTTT; cdr3_aa: CASQTRGRYNTEAFF
d_call: -; v_call: TRBV7-6; j_call: TRBJ1-2; clone_size: once; cdr3_nt: TGTGCCAGCAGCTTAGATCCGGGGGGGTCGGGCTACACCTTC; cdr3_aa: CASSLDPGGSGYTF
d_call: -; v_call: TRBV4-1; j_call: TRBJ2-3; clone_size: -; cdr3_nt: TGCGCCAGCAGCCAAGTCTTGGTTTGGACAGATACGCAGTATTTT; cdr3_aa: CASSQVLVWTDTQYF
d_call: -; v_call: TRBV7-2; j_call: TRBJ2-2; clone_size: hyperexpanded; cdr3_nt: TGTGCCAGCAGCTTAGGGTCCGGGGAGCTGTTTTTT; cdr3_aa: CASSLGSGELFF
d_call: TRBD1; v_call: TRBV10-2; j_call: TRBJ1-5; clone_size: many; cdr3_nt: TGCGCCAGCAGTCTCTGGGGGACAGGCGATCAGCCCCAGCATTTT; cdr3_aa: CASSLWGTGDQPQHF
d_call: -; v_call: TRBV6-2/TRBV6-3; j_call: TRBJ1-2; clone_size: medium-sized; cdr3_nt: TGTGCCAGCAGTTACTCGAGGGCAGGGGCCCCCAACTATGGCTACACCTTC; cdr3_aa: CASSYSRAGAPNYGYTF
d_call: TRBD1; v_call: TRBV7-2; j_call: TRBJ1-6; clone_size: -; cdr3_nt: TGTGCCAGCAGCCTGACAGGGGAGTCACCCCTCCACTTT; cdr3_aa: CASSLTGESPLHF
d_call: TRBD1; v_call: TRBV5-1; j_call: TRBJ2-5; clone_size: many; cdr3_nt: TGCGCCAGCAGCTTTACCGGACAGGGGGTTAAAGAGACCCAGTACTTC; cdr3_aa: CASSFTGQGVKETQYF
d_call: -; v_call: TRBV20-1; j_call: TRBJ1-1; clone_size: few; cdr3_nt: TGCAGTGCTAGAGACGGGACAAGCCTGAACACTGAAGCTTTCTTT; cdr3_aa: CSARDGTSLNTEAFF
d_call: -; v_call: TRBV10-3; j_call: TRBJ1-1; clone_size: medium-sized; cdr3_nt: TGTGCCATCAGTGAGTCAGGGTTCTCGAACACTGAAGCTTTCTTT; cdr3_aa: CAISESGFSNTEAFF
d_call: -; v_call: TRBV6-5; j_call: TRBJ2-5; clone_size: few; cdr3_nt: TGTGCCAGCAGTTACCAGGGGGCTAGCGGAGCCGGAGAGACCCAGTACTTC; cdr3_aa: CASSYQGASGAGETQYF
d_call: TRBD2; v_call: TRBV6-2/TRBV6-3; j_call: TRBJ2-7; clone_size: medium-sized; cdr3_nt: TGTGCCAGCAGTTACCCTAGCGGGGGGTTTCGCGAGCAGTACTTC; cdr3_aa: CASSYPSGGFREQYF
d_call: -; v_call: TRBV12-3/TRBV12-4; j_call: TRBJ2-2; clone_size: few; cdr3_nt: TGTGCCAGCAGGTTAGGGTCGGGGAGATCCACCGGGGAGCTGTTTTTT; cdr3_aa: CASRLGSGRSTGELFF
d_call: TRBD1; v_call: TRBV10-3; j_call: TRBJ2-3; clone_size: many; cdr3_nt: TGTGCCATCAGGGGGACAGGGGAAGGAACAGATACGCAGTATTTT; cdr3_aa: CAIRGTGEGTDTQYF
d_call: TRBD1; v_call: TRBV7-9; j_call: TRBJ1-1; clone_size: medium-sized; cdr3_nt: TGTGCCAGCAGCATCAGACAGGGGGCGAACACTGAAGCTTTCTTT; cdr3_aa: CASSIRQGANTEAFF
d_call: -; v_call: TRBV6-5; j_call: TRBJ1-5; clone_size: many; cdr3_nt: TGTGCCAGCAGTTACTCGGACGGCGATCAGCCCCAGCATTTT; cdr3_aa: CASSYSDGDQPQHF
d_call: TRBD2; v_call: TRBV9; j_call: TRBJ2-3; clone_size: once; cdr3_nt: TGTGCCAGCAGCGCTGGGACTAGCGTCACAGATACGCAGTATTTT; cdr3_aa: CASSAGTSVTDTQYF
d_call: -; v_call: TRBV4-3; j_call: TRBJ2-3; clone_size: many; cdr3_nt: TGCGCCAGCAGACTAGGAGGGAACAGTATCACAGATACGCAGTATTTT; cdr3_aa: CASRLGGNSITDTQYF
d_call: -; v_call: TRBV2; j_call: TRBJ2-7; clone_size: medium-sized; cdr3_nt: TGTGCCAGCAGGCTACACTACGAGCAGTACTTC; cdr3_aa: CASRLHYEQYF
d_call: -; v_call: TRBV6-1; j_call: TRBJ2-2; clone_size: few; cdr3_nt: TGTGCCAGCAACAATGCAGGGGCCGGGGAGCTGTTTTTT; cdr3_aa: CASNNAGAGELFF
d_call: TRBD2; v_call: TRBV20-1; j_call: TRBJ2-3; clone_size: medium-sized; cdr3_nt: TGCAGTCTCAAAACGCTGGGGAGGGGTACGCAGTATTTT; cdr3_aa: CSLKTLGRGTQYF
d_call: -; v_call: TRBV7-9; j_call: TRBJ2-3; clone_size: many; cdr3_nt: TGTGCCAGCAGCTCCCGGGGCGGGAGCACAGATACGCAGTATTTT; cdr3_aa: CASSSRGGSTDTQYF
d_call: -; v_call: TRBV5-8; j_call: TRBJ2-1; clone_size: many; cdr3_nt: TGTGCCAGCAGCTTGGGGCCACTATATTCTAATGAGCAGTTCTTC; cdr3_aa: CASSLGPLYSNEQFF
d_call: TRBD2; v_call: TRBV2; j_call: TRBJ2-7; clone_size: once; cdr3_nt: TGTGCCAGCAGAGACGGGACTAGCGTCTACGAGCAGTACTTC; cdr3_aa: CASRDGTSVYEQYF
d_call: TRBD1; v_call: TRBV24-1; j_call: TRBJ2-7; clone_size: -; cdr3_nt: TGTGCCACCAGTGATCAGGGACAGGGGAGGGACTCCTACGAGCAGTACTTC; cdr3_aa: CATSDQGQGRDSYEQYF
d_call: -; v_call: TRBV28; j_call: TRBJ1-2; clone_size: -; cdr3_nt: TGTGCCAGCAGTTTCGGGGGGGCGTGGAGTGGCTACACCTTC; cdr3_aa: CASSFGGAWSGYTF
d_call: TRBD2; v_call: TRBV5-4; j_call: TRBJ2-7; clone_size: many; cdr3_nt: TGCGCCAGCAGCGGGGGGGGTCGGAACTACGAGCAGTACTTC; cdr3_aa: CASSGGGRNYEQYF
d_call: TRBD1; v_call: TRBV6-1; j_call: TRBJ1-2; clone_size: medium-sized; cdr3_nt: TGTGCCAGCAGTTCGGGGACAGCCCACTATGGCTACACCTTC; cdr3_aa: CASSSGTAHYGYTF
d_call: -; v_call: TRBV11-2; j_call: TRBJ1-2; clone_size: once; cdr3_nt: TGTGCCAGCAGCACCACAGGGAACTATGGCTACACCTTC; cdr3_aa: CASSTTGNYGYTF
d_call: TRBD2; v_call: TRBV20-1; j_call: TRBJ2-1; clone_size: many; cdr3_nt: TGCAGTGCTAGAGATATAGCGGGGGGATACAATGAGCAGTTCTTC; cdr3_aa: CSARDIAGGYNEQFF